One and the same sample provided the 25 T cell receptor beta chains below, sequenced in a study of post-analysis software for immune sequencing data. TCR beta cDNA libraries had unique molecular identifiers. TCRdb reprocessed the PCR reads with MiXCR, giving one entry per CDR3 protein. The sample holds about 800,000 distinct CDR3 sequences, 25% to 30% seen once. Study-wide points: TRBV5-6, TRBV5-1 and TRBV20-1 belonged to a set of about five TRBV segments that were more frequent in patients than controls.

These TCRs' antigens remain unknown. Material: blood. The receptors come from a girl aged 10 to 17 with multiple sclerosis.

This clonotype was picked up a small number of times. V usage is TRBV5-1 and J usage is TRBJ2-1; tentative D call: TRBD1 (5 bases). This CDR3 comprises 15 residues. V was pared by 2 bases and J by 8 bases, with 17 bases between. Germline V gene data show CDR1 as SGHRS and CDR2 as YFSETQ. CDR3 protein: CASSLPQIGVDEQFF. Here the CDR3 DNA reads TGCGCCAGCAGCTTACCTCAAATAGGGGTCGATGAGCAGTTCTTC.

This clonotype was picked up a small number of times. This chain links TRBV20-1 with TRBJ2-1; TRBD2 agrees at 7 bases. The V gene end was trimmed by 0 bases and the J gene end by 6 bases; junction bases not matched to a gene: 5. CDR3 length: 14 amino acids. Germline lookup yields CDR1 DFQATT and CDR2 SNEGSKA (reference sequence). In nucleotides, the CDR3 is TGCAGTGCTAGAGACGGGGGGAGGGTCAATGAGCAGTTCTTC. Protein sequence: CSARDGGRVNEQFF.

In this sample, this clonotype turned up a few times. This rearrangement joins TRBV29-1 to TRBJ1-5; TRBD1 is a possible D gene (5 bases). V lost 6 bases to trimming and J lost 6 bases, with 18 bases between them. This CDR3 has 14 amino acids. The germline V gene encodes CDR1 SQVTM and CDR2 ANQGSEA. The CDR3 protein is CSVSSVGGTQPQHF. The CDR3 DNA is TGCAGCGTATCGTCCGTGGGGGGGACTCAGCCCCAGCATTTT.

About this clonotype: A much larger clone lies one base from this, so it may be a read error. V and J are TRBV10-3 and TRBJ2-7; TRBD1 or TRBD2 may be the D gene (5 bases each). Gene TRBJ2-5 matches the end of the DNA better, so the J call may be wrong. CDR1 is ENHRY, CDR2 SYGVKD, per germline. The CDR3 totals 14 residues. The DNA for the CDR3 is TGTGTCATCAGTGGGGGTGGTAGCGAGGTGACCCAGTACTTC. Translation: CVISGGGSEVTQYF.

There are a few counts of this clonotype. The CDR3 region has the DNA TGCAGTGCTACTGCGGACAGGGGCTATGGCTACACCTTC. It codes for CSATADRGYGYTF. The V call is TRBV20-1, the J call TRBJ1-2; 9 nucleotides line up with TRBD1. The CDR3 has 13 residues. After removal of 4 bases from V and 4 bases from J, the junction contained 4 bases not matched to a gene. The germline gives CDR1 DFQATT, CDR2 SNEGSKA (reference sequence).

In regard to this clonotype: A read error may account for a junction end that differs from germline. The chain recombines TRBV18 with TRBJ2-6; tentatively, D is TRBD1 or TRBD2 (5 bases each). This CDR3 comprises 15 residues. The germline gives CDR1 KGHSH, CDR2 LQKENI. CDR3 protein: CASSPEVSGADVLTF. The DNA of the CDR3 is TGTGCCAGCTCACCGGAGGTCTCTGGGGCCGACGTCCTGACTTTC.

This clonotype showed up just a few times. The chain links TRBV5-1 to TRBJ2-5; TRBD2 matches 10 bases. The CDR3 has 16 amino acids. Germline lookup yields CDR1 SGHRS and CDR2 YFSETQ. The trim removed 3 bases at V and 5 bases at J, leaving 10 bases unmatched. For the CDR3, the DNA is TGCGCCAGCAGCTCCTACGGACTAGCGGTTTCCGAGACCCAGTACTTC. Its translation: CASSSYGLAVSETQYF.

The chain combines TRBV18 with TRBJ1-1, with D unresolved. The germline CDR1 and CDR2 sequences are KGHSH and LQKENI. The CDR3 spans 15 residues. V lost 5 bases to trimming and J lost 4 bases, with 17 bases between them. The CDR3 DNA follows: TGTGCCAGCTCAGTAGACAACACCGTCGGCACTGAAGCTTTCTTT. This sequence encodes CASSVDNTVGTEAFF.

The rearrangement uses TRBV20-1 and TRBJ2-3; 7 bases are shared with TRBD2. The CDR3 contains 14 residues. The germline gives CDR1 DFQATT, CDR2 SNEGSKA (reference sequence). V lost 3 bases, J lost 2 bases, and 5 bases stayed unmatched. The CDR3 loop reads CSASARETTDTQYF. In DNA, the CDR3 is TGCAGTGCTAGTGCGCGGGAGACCACAGATACGCAGTATTTT.

This chain joins TRBV15 and TRBJ1-1, with 7 bases identical to TRBD1. CDR1 is LNHNV and CDR2 is YYDKDF in the germline V gene (reference sequence). The CDR3 is made up of 14 amino acids. V dropped 3 bases and J dropped 6; count of bases not matched to a gene: 7. CDR3 sequence (DNA): TGTGCCACCAGCAGCACAGGGGCTTTGGCTGAAGCTTTCTTT. This gives the protein CATSSTGALAEAFF.

This clonotype appeared once. J is TRBJ2-7 and V is TRBV20-1; 9 nucleotides line up with TRBD2. V shed 0 bases and J 0 bases; nucleotides not matched to a gene: 12. The CDR3 is 18 amino acids. Germline values: CDR1 DFQATT, CDR2 SNEGSKA (reference sequence). The CDR3 coding sequence is TGCAGTGCTAGAGATCTCGGGGTAGCGGGGGCTACCTCCTACGAGCAGTACTTC. Protein: CSARDLGVAGATSYEQYF.

CDR3 bases: TGCGCCAGCAGCCAAGATCAGGACAGGGCGGTCGAGCAGTACTTC. Its translation: CASSQDQDRAVEQYF. J is TRBJ2-7 and V is TRBV4-3; 8 nucleotides align to TRBD1. Per germline, CDR1 LGHNA and CDR2 YSLEER. After removal of 0 bases from V and 6 bases from J, the junction contained 7 bases not matched to a gene. The length of the CDR3 is 15 residues.

The V and J genes are TRBV11-2 and TRBJ1-1; 8 bases agree with TRBD1. Germline V gene lookup returns CDR1 SGHAT and CDR2 FQNNGV. The CDR3 is made up of 14 amino acids. The junction had 6 bases not matched to a gene; V was cut back by 3 bases and J by 6 bases. The CDR3 nucleotides read TGTGCCAGCAGCTTGCGGGACAGGTCCCCTGAAGCTTTCTTT. As protein: CASSLRDRSPEAFF.

This chain joins TRBV28 and TRBJ2-3; tentative D call: TRBD2 (6 bases). CDR3 length: 14 residues. V was cut by 8 bases and J by 0 bases, with 12 bases left in between. The germline CDR1 and CDR2 sequences are MDHEN and SYDVKM. The CDR3 loop reads CASSMGGSTDTQYF. Written as DNA, the CDR3 is TGTGCCAGCTCGATGGGGGGAAGCACAGATACGCAGTATTTT.

Remarks on this clonotype: One end of the junction is discordant with germline, which a read error may explain. The chain joins TRBV15 to TRBJ1-4; D ambiguous. The length of the CDR3 is 15 residues. The germline gives CDR1 LNHNV, CDR2 YYDKDF (reference sequence). CDR3 residues: CATNREEGTWEKLFF. The CDR3 nucleotides are TGTGCCACCAACAGAGAAGAGGGTACTTGGGAAAAACTGTTTTTT.

This chain connects TRBV25-1 to TRBJ1-2; tentatively, D is TRBD1 (5 bases). Germline V gene lookup returns CDR1 MGHDK and CDR2 SYGVNS. V gave up 7 bases and J gave up 8 bases, with 14 bases separating them. The length of the CDR3 is 12 residues. The CDR3 is CASNSGTRGYTF. The DNA of the CDR3 is TGTGCCAGCAACTCCGGGACCCGCGGCTACACCTTC.

This clonotype has just a few counts. V is TRBV7-9 and J is TRBJ1-1; D may be TRBD1 (6 bases). Trimming stripped 5 bases from V and 5 bases from J, with 18 bases between. The CDR3 sequence is 15 residues long. From germline, CDR1 is SEHNR and CDR2 FQNEAQ (reference sequence). This chain's CDR3 is CASSANRDIATEAFF. The DNA for the CDR3 is TGTGCCAGCAGCGCCAACCGGGACATCGCAACTGAAGCTTTCTTT.

There are many counts of this clonotype. The CDR3 DNA reads TGTGCCAGCAGCGTAGCCGCAGGGTACGAGCAGTACTTC. Amino acids: CASSVAAGYEQYF. This chain connects TRBV9 to TRBJ2-7, with a tentative D call TRBD1 (5 bases). Germline lookup yields CDR1 SGDLS and CDR2 YYNGEE. Between the trimmed V and J ends, which lost 0 bases and 4 bases, there was a span of 8 bases. This CDR3 spans 13 amino acids.

This clonotype was recorded only once. J is TRBJ1-2 and V is TRBV20-1; D may be TRBD1 (5 bases). Trimming took 5 bases from V and 9 from J, leaving 16 bases between them. Germline CDR1 reads DFQATT; CDR2 reads SNEGSKA (reference sequence). The CDR3 length is 12 residues. The CDR3 DNA is TGCAGTGCTTCGGGGGAAGGGAGGAGCTACACCTTC. Amino acids: CSASGEGRSYTF.

The rearrangement uses TRBV27 and TRBJ2-7; 7 bases match TRBD2. With V trimmed by 3 bases and J by 2 bases, 10 bases remained unmatched. Germline assignment: CDR1 MNHEY and CDR2 SMNVEV (reference sequence). The CDR3 has 16 amino acids. The CDR3 is CASSFSRTGGAYEQYF. For the CDR3, the DNA is TGTGCCAGCAGTTTTTCTCGGACGGGAGGAGCCTACGAGCAGTACTTC.

This chain links TRBV29-1 with TRBJ1-2; D might be TRBD1 (6 bases). V shed 4 bases and J shed 1 base, with 10 bases lying between them. Germline CDR1 and CDR2: SQVTM and ANQGSEA. The CDR3 loop spans 13 amino acids. The CDR3 nucleotides read TGCAGCGTTGGAGGGGGTATTAACTATGGCTACACCTTC. It translates to CSVGGGINYGYTF. The whole variable domain, filled in from reference TRBV29-1 and TRBJ1-2, reads SAVISQKPSRDICQRGTSLTIQCQVDSQVTMMFWYRQQPGQSLTLIATANQGSEATYESGFVIDKFPISRPNLTFSTLTVSNMSPEDSSIYLCSVGGGINYGYTFGSGTRLTVV.

This clonotype has a handful of counts. The rearrangement joins TRBV27 to TRBJ2-3, with D unresolved. V gave up 6 bases and J gave up 4 bases, with 2 bases separating them. Germline V gives CDR1 MNHEY, CDR2 SMNVEV (reference sequence). This CDR3 is built from 10 residues. CDR3 sequence reads: CASRPDTQYF. The CDR3 DNA sequence: TGTGCCAGCAGGCCAGATACGCAGTATTTT.

The chain joins TRBV20-1 to TRBJ2-1; weak D call: TRBD2 (6 bases). V lost 5 bases and J lost 6, with 17 bases in between. CDR3 length equals 14 residues. Germline CDR1 DFQATT, CDR2 SNEGSKA (reference sequence). The CDR3 loop reads CSARDSARGNEQFF. The CDR3 bases are TGCAGTGCTCGGGACTCGGCTCGGGGCAATGAGCAGTTCTTC.

This clonotype turned up a few times. The chain recombines TRBV7-2 with TRBJ1-6; no definite D call. The germline V gene encodes CDR1 SGHTA and CDR2 FQGNSA. Between the trimmed V and J ends, which lost 0 bases and 6 bases, there was a span of 6 bases. CDR3 length: 14 amino acids. This chain's CDR3 is CASSLAPSNSPLHF. The CDR3 nucleotides are TGTGCCAGCAGCTTAGCCCCAAGTAATTCACCCCTCCACTTT.

The chain combines TRBV6-4 with TRBJ2-1, with 8 bases matching TRBD2. The CDR3 runs 15 residues. Germline-derived CDR1 and CDR2 are MRHNA and SNTAGT. J gave up 3 bases and V 4 bases, and 5 bases lay outside the gene matches. The CDR3 sequence: CASSVTSGYYNEQFF. Written as DNA, the CDR3 is TGTGCCAGCAGTGTAACTAGCGGATACTACAATGAGCAGTTCTTC.